This TCR beta chain was sequenced in a study of CD8 T cells in ankylosing spondylitis. General study points: There was reportedly significant enrichment of clones that were disease-linked in matched ankylosing spondylitis synovial fluid. Disease-linked clones, CD8+, were relatively rare in peripheral blood.

The table lists this clonotype with a few counts. The antigen remains undetermined. TCRdb re-called the 5' RACE reads through MiXCR, storing one row per CDR3 protein. The data contain about 260,000 distinct CDR3 sequences, over 15% of them singletons. The CDR3 runs 14 residues. CDR1 is DFQATT and CDR2 is SNEGSKA in the germline V gene (reference sequence). Trimming stripped 2 bases from V and 0 bases from J, with 10 bases between. Sequenced sample: blood, either unsorted or a sorted T cell fraction (not recorded which). V is TRBV20-1 and J is TRBJ1-1; TRBD1 might be the D (6 bases). This receptor was identified in a male donor with ankylosing spondylitis or in good health (not recorded which). The CDR3 region has the DNA TGCAGTGCTAGAAGGGGGGCTTTGAACACTGAAGCTTTCTTT. This encodes CSARRGALNTEAFF.